This T cell receptor beta chain was retrieved from a study of OX40 agonist ivuxolimab in advanced cancers. Regarding the study in general: Ivuxolimab, which targeted the costimulatory receptor OX40 (CD134), was an agonistic, fully human IgG2 monoclonal antibody. Intravenous ivuxolimab was administered to patients every 2 weeks at six dose levels: 0.01, 0.1, 0.3, 1.5, 3 and 10 mg/kg. Of the roughly 50 dose-escalation patients, hepatocellular carcinoma was present in around 20, melanoma in approximately 15, renal cell carcinoma in 9 and head and neck cancer in 9. A male proportion of nearly 85% and a mean age of about 60 years, ranging from about 23 to 79, were recorded for the dose-escalation cohort. Prior anti-PD-1, anti-PD-L1 or anti-CTLA-4 therapy was permitted, and approximately 42% of dose-escalation patients had received checkpoint inhibitors. Partial responses were achieved by three dose-escalation patients, of whom one had hepatocellular carcinoma and two had cutaneous melanoma. The purpose of peripheral TCRbeta sequencing was to test whether ivuxolimab changed TCR sequence diversity and led to clonal T-cell expansion. The paper describes the monotherapy dose-escalation part (N ≈ 52 patients) of the phase I trial of ivuxolimab. General conclusions and limits of the study: At doses from 0.1 to 3.0 mg/kg, clonal expansion was seen in both CD4+ and CD8+ blood T cells between baseline and week 6. In the 0.1-3.0 mg/kg groups, partial responders had among the lowest normalized peripheral clonal expansion, particularly in CD8+ T cells. Which antigens the clonally expanded peripheral T cells were specific for was not determined. After ivuxolimab, more expanded clones were found on average in CD8+ T cells than in CD4+ T cells. Low levels of normalized T-cell clonal expansion were also seen in some patients who did not respond.

The trial excluded patients who had a history of autoimmune disease or who were on systemic immunosuppression. Peripheral blood for TCR sequencing was collected from all dose cohorts at baseline, on cycle 4 day 1, and on cycle 7 day 1. The samples were taken from a phase I, first-in-human, multicenter, open-label dose-escalation trial of ivuxolimab. Adults with locally advanced or metastatic head and neck squamous cell, hepatocellular, melanoma or renal cell carcinoma were enrolled in the trial. Before TCR sequencing, CD4+ and CD8+ T cells were separately sorted from peripheral blood. As to this clone: Its target antigen remains unknown. There are no base qualities to consult, and no much larger clone falls within one base.

The germline V gene (reference sequence) yields SEHNR for CDR1 and FQNEAQ for CDR2. There are 17 amino acids in the CDR3, from cysteine to phenylalanine inclusive. Only the CDR3 portion is preserved as DNA: 51 bases, with reading frame beginning at the first base. Trimmed from V: 5 bases; trimmed from J: 4 bases; junction bases lacking a gene match: 6. For sequencing of the TCRbeta CDR3 region, genomic DNA was extracted from the sorted cells. The immunoSEQ Assay was used for sequencing of TCRbeta CDR3 regions. The source is immuneACCESS, and TCRdb retained only in-frame sequences with V and J called. Part of the clones is not carried over; for the studies checked, unresolved V genes explain less than half of this, and the remainder is unexplained. The sample table lists 45,000 to 70,000 clones, approximately 90% of them with a count of one. The ten largest clonotypes hold approximately 1.5% of the sample.

The source was CD4+ or CD8+ T cells sorted from blood, collected in a trial of the OX40 agonist ivuxolimab. In this chain, TRBV7-9 is recombined with TRBJ2-1; 15 bases in the middle match TRBD2. The origin of this receptor is an adult with an advanced solid tumor such as melanoma, head and neck, liver or kidney cancer. The encoded CDR3 is CASSPRGLAGGYNEQFF. The nucleotide sequence is TGTGCCAGCAGCCCACGGGGACTAGCGGGGGGTTACAATGAGCAGTTCTTC.